The rows below give T cell receptor beta chains drawn from one sample of a study of blood T cell repertoires in COVID-19. Sequenced by immunoSEQ multiplex PCR; TCRdb stores in-frame clones only, minus some. This sample carries approximately 180,000 clones, 70% to 90% of them seen once, and the ten largest clones take over 2.5%. The sample comprised peripheral blood. These receptors all come from a man in his 60s with acute or convalescent COVID-19. CDR3s include the opening cysteine and the closing phenylalanine or tryptophan. D genes are given only for firm matches. Rows may omit the clone size; those that give it use once, few, many or a size class.

clone_size j_call d_call v_call cdr3_aa cdr3_nt
NA TRBJ1-5 NA TRBV2 CASSEQGSPQHF TGTGCCAGCAGTGAACAGGGTTCTCCCCAGCATTTT
NA TRBJ2-1 TRBD2 TRBV27 CASSFWASGRRYNEQFF TGTGCCAGCAGTTTCTGGGCTAGCGGGAGGCGATACAATGAGCAGTTCTTC
NA TRBJ1-1 TRBD1 TRBV28 CASSAPGQGLGTEAFF TGTGCCAGCAGTGCCCCGGGACAGGGGTTGGGCACTGAAGCTTTCTTT
NA TRBJ2-3 NA TRBV5-1 CASSWDSPEADTQYF TGCGCCAGCAGCTGGGACTCACCAGAGGCAGATACGCAGTATTTT
NA TRBJ2-2 TRBD2 TRBV30 CAWSGTSGSSNTGELFF TGTGCCTGGAGTGGGACTAGCGGGTCTTCGAACACCGGGGAGCTGTTTTTT
NA TRBJ2-2 TRBD2 TRBV19 CASSLAGEVGELFF TGTGCCAGTAGCTTAGCGGGAGAAGTCGGGGAGCTGTTTTTT
NA TRBJ2-5 NA TRBV29-1 CSATPGETQYF TGCAGCGCGACCCCGGGAGAGACCCAGTACTTC
NA TRBJ2-3 NA TRBV6-2/TRBV6-3 CASSYTGVSDTQYF TGTGCCAGCAGTTACACGGGAGTCAGCGATACGCAGTATTTT
NA TRBJ2-3 NA TRBV21-1 CARSVLQLVLSTDTQYF TGTGCCAGAAGTGTACTCCAACTAGTCCTTAGCACAGATACGCAGTATTTT
NA TRBJ2-3 NA TRBV7-9 CASSIDDWDTQYF TGTGCCAGCAGCATAGATGACTGGGATACGCAGTATTTT
NA TRBJ1-1 NA TRBV28 CASTGRLQAFF TGTGCCAGTACAGGACGGCTCCAGGCTTTCTTT
NA TRBJ2-1 TRBD2 TRBV7-9 CASSLAVAGGHNEQFF TGTGCCAGCAGCTTAGCGGTAGCGGGAGGGCACAATGAGCAGTTCTTC
NA TRBJ1-5 NA TRBV28 CASSPPRYEPQHF TGTGCCAGCAGTCCCCCCCGCTATGAGCCCCAGCATTTT
NA TRBJ1-4 NA TRBV2 CASFALRGKNEKLFF TGTGCCAGCTTTGCCCTCCGGGGTAAAAATGAAAAACTGTTTTTT
NA TRBJ2-7 NA TRBV12-3/TRBV12-4 CASSLEQWEQYF TGTGCCAGCAGTTTAGAACAGTGGGAGCAGTACTTC
NA TRBJ1-2 NA TRBV3-1/TRBV3-2 CASSADQAGGYTF TGTGCCAGCAGCGCAGACCAGGCAGGAGGCTACACCTTC
NA TRBJ1-6 TRBD1 TRBV7-2 CASSLAETGSSPLHF TGTGCCAGCAGCTTAGCGGAGACAGGGAGTTCACCCCTCCACTTT
NA TRBJ1-2 NA TRBV19 CASSIAGTNSNYGYTF TGTGCCAGTAGTATAGCCGGGACAAATTCTAACTATGGCTACACCTTC
once TRBJ1-2 NA TRBV15 CATSGGTTNYGYTF TGTGCCACCAGCGGAGGGACAACTAACTATGGCTACACCTTC
NA TRBJ2-7 NA TRBV3-1/TRBV3-2 CASSHRGRYEQYF TGTGCCAGCAGCCACAGGGGGAGGTACGAGCAGTACTTC
NA TRBJ2-4 TRBD2 TRBV5-4 CASSLLAAKNIQYF TGTGCCAGCAGCTTACTAGCGGCTAAAAACATTCAGTACTTC
NA TRBJ2-1 NA TRBV15 CATSRDWPGTLYNEQFF TGTGCCACCAGCAGAGATTGGCCGGGAACTTTATACAATGAGCAGTTCTTC
NA TRBJ1-6 TRBD1 TRBV27 CASSRTGGPGNSPLHF TGTGCCAGCAGTCGGACAGGGGGGCCGGGCAATTCACCCCTCCACTTT
NA TRBJ2-7 NA TRBV28 CASSSQGFGYEQYF TGTGCCAGCAGTTCGCAGGGATTTGGATACGAGCAGTACTTC
few TRBJ1-1 TRBD1 TRBV4-3 CASSQDRQGNTEAFF TGCGCCAGCAGCCAAGATCGACAGGGGAACACTGAAGCTTTCTTT